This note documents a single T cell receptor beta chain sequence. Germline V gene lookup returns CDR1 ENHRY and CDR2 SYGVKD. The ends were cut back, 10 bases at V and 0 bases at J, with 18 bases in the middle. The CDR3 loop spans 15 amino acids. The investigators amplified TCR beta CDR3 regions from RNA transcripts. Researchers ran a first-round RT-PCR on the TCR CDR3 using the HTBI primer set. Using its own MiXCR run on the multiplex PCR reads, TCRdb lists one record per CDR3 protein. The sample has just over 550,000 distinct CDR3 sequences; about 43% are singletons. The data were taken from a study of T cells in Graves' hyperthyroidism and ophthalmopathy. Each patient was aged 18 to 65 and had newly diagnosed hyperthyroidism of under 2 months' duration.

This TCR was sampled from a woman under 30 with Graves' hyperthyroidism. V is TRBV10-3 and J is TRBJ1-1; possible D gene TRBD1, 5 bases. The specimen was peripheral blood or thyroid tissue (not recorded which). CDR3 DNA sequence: TGTGCCAGCAATCAAAGGGACGTAATGAACACTGAAGCTTTCTTT. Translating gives CASNQRDVMNTEAFF.